Described below is a single T cell receptor (beta chain) sequence and its context. These data belong to a study of CD8+ T cells in alopecia areata. RNA was isolated and reverse transcribed to cDNA, the sequencing template. Generated by immunoSEQ multiplex PCR, the TCRdb table keeps only in-frame clones and is missing some. This sample has about 14,000 clones, with approximately 50% found just once. Germline V gene data show CDR1 as MDHEN and CDR2 as SYDVKM. Trimming removed 3 bases at V and 4 bases at J, with 9 bases between. CDR3 size: 13 residues. Those with alopecia areata gave lesional scalp punch biopsies and peripheral blood.

This chain connects TRBV28 to TRBJ1-1; D is possibly TRBD1 (5 bases). This TCR was sampled from a human donor with alopecia areata. The material was skin, obtained at week 0. The CDR3 region is CASSFRGGTEAFF. The CDR3 DNA reads as TGTGCCAGCAGTTTCCGGGGGGGCACTGAAGCTTTCTTT.